The source of this TCR beta chain is a study of lymphopenia after photon versus proton radiotherapy. Repertoires were generated with immunoSEQ multiplex PCR, while TCRdb's copy carries only in-frame clones and drops some. The sample yields around 24,000 clones, around 83% seen once. Germline assignment: CDR1 LNHDA and CDR2 SQIVND (reference sequence). Trimming took 1 base from V and 6 from J, leaving 18 bases between them. The CDR3 has 16 residues. The sample was peripheral blood, taken from a patient treated with photon-based radiotherapy. The clonotype was recovered from a woman aged 50 to 60 with pancreatic cancer. The gene calls are TRBV19 and TRBJ1-1, with D maybe TRBD1 (5 bases). Here the CDR3 DNA reads TGTGCCAGTAGTATAGCAGGACCCACGTTGGGGCCTGAAGCTTTCTTT. Its translation is CASSIAGPTLGPEAFF. Using reference TRBV19 and TRBJ1-1 for the parts outside the CDR3, the full variable domain is DGGITQSPKYLFRKEGQNVTLSCEQNLNHDAMYWYRQDPGQGLRLIYYSQIVNDFQKGDIAEGYSVSREKKESFPLTVTSAQKNPTAFYLCASSIAGPTLGPEAFFGQGTRLTVV.